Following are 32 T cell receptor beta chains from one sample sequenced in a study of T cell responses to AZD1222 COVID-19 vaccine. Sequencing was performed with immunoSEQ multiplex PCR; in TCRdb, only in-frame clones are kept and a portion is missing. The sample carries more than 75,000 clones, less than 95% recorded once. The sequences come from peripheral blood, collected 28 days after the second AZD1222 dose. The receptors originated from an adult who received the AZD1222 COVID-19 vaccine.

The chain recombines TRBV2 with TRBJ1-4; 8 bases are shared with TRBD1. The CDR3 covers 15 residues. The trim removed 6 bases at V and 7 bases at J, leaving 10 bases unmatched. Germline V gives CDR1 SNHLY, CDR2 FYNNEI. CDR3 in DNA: TGTGCCAGCAGAATGGGACAGGCCGAGATTGAAAAACTGTTTTTT. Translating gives CASRMGQAEIEKLFF. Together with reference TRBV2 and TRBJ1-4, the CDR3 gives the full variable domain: EPEVTQTPSHQVTQMGQEVILRCVPISNHLYFYWYRQILGQKVEFLVSFYNNEISEKSEIFDDQFSVERPDGSNFTLKIRSTKLEDSAMYFCASRMGQAEIEKLFFGSGTQLSVL.

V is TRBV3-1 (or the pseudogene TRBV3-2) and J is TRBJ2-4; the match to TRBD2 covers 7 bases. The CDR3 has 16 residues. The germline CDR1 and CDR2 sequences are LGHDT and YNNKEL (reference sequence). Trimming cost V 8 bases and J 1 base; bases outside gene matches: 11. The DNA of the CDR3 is TGTGCCAGCCAAGGGGAGGGGACGGGGGCCAAAAACATTCAGTACTTC. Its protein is CASQGEGTGAKNIQYF.

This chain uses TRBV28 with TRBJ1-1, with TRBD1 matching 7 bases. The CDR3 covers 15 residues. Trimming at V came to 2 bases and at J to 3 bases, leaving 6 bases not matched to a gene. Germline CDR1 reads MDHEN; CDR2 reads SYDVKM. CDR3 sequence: CASSLPGTVDTEAFF. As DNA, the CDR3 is TGTGCCAGCAGTTTACCCGGGACAGTGGACACTGAAGCTTTCTTT.

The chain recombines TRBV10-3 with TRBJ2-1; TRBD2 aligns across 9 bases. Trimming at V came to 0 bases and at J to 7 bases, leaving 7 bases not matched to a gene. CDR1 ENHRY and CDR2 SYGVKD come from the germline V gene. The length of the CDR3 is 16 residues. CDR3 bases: TGTGCCATCAGTGAGTCTAGCGGGAGCACTATGAATGAGCAGTTCTTC. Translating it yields CAISESSGSTMNEQFF.

Here the CDR3 reads CASSQPGQLRWEQFF. CDR3 coding DNA: TGCGCCAGCAGCCAACCGGGACAGCTAAGGTGGGAGCAGTTCTTC. This chain links TRBV4-1 with TRBJ2-1, with 7 bases aligning to TRBD1. V lost 2 bases, J lost 10 bases, and 11 bases stayed unmatched. CDR1 MGHRA and CDR2 YSYEKL come from the germline V gene. CDR3 length: 15 residues.

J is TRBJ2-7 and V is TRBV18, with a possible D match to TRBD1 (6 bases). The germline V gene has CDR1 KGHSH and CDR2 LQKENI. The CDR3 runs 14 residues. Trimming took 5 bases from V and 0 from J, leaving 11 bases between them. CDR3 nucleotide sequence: TGTGCCAGCTCAGCCGGGACACCCTCCTACGAGCAGTACTTC. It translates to CASSAGTPSYEQYF.

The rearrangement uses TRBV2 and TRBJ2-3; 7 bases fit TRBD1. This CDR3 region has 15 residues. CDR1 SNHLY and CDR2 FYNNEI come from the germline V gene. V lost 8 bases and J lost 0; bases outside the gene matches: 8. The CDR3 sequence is CASSEDRISTDTQYF. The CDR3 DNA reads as TGTGCCAGCTCGGAGGACAGGATCAGCACAGATACGCAGTATTTT. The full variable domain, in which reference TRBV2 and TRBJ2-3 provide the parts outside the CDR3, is EPEVTQTPSHQVTQMGQEVILRCVPISNHLYFYWYRQILGQKVEFLVSFYNNEISEKSEIFDDQFSVERPDGSNFTLKIRSTKLEDSAMYFCASSEDRISTDTQYFGPGTRLTVL.

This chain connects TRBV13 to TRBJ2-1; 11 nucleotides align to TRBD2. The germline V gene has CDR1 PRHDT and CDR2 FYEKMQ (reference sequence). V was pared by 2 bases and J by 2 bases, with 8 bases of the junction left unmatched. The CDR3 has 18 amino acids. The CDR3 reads CASSLNPPLAGAYNEQFF. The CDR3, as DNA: TGTGCCAGCAGCTTAAACCCTCCACTAGCGGGGGCCTACAATGAGCAGTTCTTC.

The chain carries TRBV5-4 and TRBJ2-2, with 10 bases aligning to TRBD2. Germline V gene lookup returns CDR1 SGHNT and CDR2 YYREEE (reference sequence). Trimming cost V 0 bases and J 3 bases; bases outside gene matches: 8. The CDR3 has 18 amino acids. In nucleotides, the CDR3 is TGTGCCAGCAGCTTGGCGGGTCCAGCGGGAGGGCACACCGGGGAGCTGTTTTTT. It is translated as CASSLAGPAGGHTGELFF.

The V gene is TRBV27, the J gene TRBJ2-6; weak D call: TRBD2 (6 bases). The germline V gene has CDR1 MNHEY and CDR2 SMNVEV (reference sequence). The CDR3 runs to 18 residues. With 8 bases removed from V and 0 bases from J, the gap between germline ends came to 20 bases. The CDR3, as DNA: TGTGCCAGCTCTAAAAGACTAGGCGTTAGCTCTGGGGCCAACGTCCTGACTTTC. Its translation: CASSKRLGVSSGANVLTF.

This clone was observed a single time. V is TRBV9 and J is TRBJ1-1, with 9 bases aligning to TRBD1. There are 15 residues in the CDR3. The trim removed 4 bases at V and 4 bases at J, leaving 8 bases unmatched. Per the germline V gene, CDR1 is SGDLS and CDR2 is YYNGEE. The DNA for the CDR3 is TGTGCCAGCAGCCCCCGGACAGGGGTAGCCACTGAAGCTTTCTTT. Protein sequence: CASSPRTGVATEAFF.

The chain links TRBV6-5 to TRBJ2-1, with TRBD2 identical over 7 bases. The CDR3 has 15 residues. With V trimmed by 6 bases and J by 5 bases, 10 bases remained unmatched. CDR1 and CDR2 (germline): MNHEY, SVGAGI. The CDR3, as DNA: TGTGCCAGCAGCCTCGGGGTAGCGGGTAACAATGAGCAGTTCTTC. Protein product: CASSLGVAGNNEQFF.

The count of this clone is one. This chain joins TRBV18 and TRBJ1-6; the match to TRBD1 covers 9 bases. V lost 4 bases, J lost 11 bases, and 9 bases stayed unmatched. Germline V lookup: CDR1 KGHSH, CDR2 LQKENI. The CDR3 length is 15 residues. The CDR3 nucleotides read TGTGCCAGCTCACGGGACAGGGCAAAAGGGACACCCCTCCACTTT. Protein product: CASSRDRAKGTPLHF. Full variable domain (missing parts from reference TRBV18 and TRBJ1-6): NAGVMQNPRHLVRRRGQEARLRCSPMKGHSHVYWYRQLPEEGLKFMVYLQKENIIDESGMPKERFSAEFPKEGPSILRIQQVVRGDSAAYFCASSRDRAKGTPLHFGNGTRLTVT.

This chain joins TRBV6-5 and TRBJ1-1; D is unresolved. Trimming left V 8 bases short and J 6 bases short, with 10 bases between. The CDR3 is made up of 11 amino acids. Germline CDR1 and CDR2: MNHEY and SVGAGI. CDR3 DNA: TGTGCCAGCGCCGAAGTATCTGAAGCTTTCTTT. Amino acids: CASAEVSEAFF.

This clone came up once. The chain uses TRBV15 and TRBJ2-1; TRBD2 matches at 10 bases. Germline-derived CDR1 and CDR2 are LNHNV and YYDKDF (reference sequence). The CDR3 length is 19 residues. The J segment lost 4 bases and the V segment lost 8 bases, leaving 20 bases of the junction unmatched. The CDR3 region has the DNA TGTGCCACCTCCCCCCGGGCTAGCGGGAGCGCCACCCGTTACAATGAGCAGTTCTTC. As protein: CATSPRASGSATRYNEQFF.

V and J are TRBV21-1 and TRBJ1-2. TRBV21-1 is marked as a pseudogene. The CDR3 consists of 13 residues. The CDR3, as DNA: TGTGCCAGCAGCTCCTTCCAAGACTATGGCTACACCTTC. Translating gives CASSSFQDYGYTF.

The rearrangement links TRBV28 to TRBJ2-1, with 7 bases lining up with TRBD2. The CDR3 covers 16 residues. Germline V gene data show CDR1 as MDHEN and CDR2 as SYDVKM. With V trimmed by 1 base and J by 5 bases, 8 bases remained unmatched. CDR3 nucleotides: TGTGCCAGCAGTTTATTGGGACTACCTTCCGACAATGAGCAGTTCTTC. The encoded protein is CASSLLGLPSDNEQFF.

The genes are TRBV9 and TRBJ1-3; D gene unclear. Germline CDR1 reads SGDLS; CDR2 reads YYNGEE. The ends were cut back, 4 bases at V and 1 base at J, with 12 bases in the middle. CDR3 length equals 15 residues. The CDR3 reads CASSLMDGSGNTIYF. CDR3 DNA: TGTGCCAGCAGCCTAATGGACGGATCTGGAAACACCATATATTTT.

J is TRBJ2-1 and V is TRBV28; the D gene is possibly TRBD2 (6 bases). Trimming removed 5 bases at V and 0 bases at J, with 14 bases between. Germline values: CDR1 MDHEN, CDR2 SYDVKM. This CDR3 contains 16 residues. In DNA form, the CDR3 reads TGTGCCAGCAGTGGGACTGAGAGAAGCTCCTACAATGAGCAGTTCTTC. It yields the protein CASSGTERSSYNEQFF.

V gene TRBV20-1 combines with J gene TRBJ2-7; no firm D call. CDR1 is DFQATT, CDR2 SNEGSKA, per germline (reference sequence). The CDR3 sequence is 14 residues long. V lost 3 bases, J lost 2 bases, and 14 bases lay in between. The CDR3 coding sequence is TGCAGTGCTAGTTTCCCCCGGTCCCCCTACGAGCAGTACTTC. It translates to CSASFPRSPYEQYF.

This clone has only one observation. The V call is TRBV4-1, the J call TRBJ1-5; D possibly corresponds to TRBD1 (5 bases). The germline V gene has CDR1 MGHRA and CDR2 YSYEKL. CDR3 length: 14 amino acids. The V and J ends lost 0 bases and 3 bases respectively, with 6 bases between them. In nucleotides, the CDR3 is TGCGCCAGCAGCCAAGACAGGGACAATCAGCCCCAGCATTTT. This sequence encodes CASSQDRDNQPQHF.

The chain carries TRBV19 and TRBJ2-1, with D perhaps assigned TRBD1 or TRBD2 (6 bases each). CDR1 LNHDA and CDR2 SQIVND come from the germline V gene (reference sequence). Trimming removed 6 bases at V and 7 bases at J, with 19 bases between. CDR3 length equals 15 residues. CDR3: CASRVTGARMNEQFF. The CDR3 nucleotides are TGTGCCAGTAGGGTGACGGGGGCGCGAATGAATGAGCAGTTCTTC. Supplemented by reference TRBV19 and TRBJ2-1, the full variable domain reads DGGITQSPKYLFRKEGQNVTLSCEQNLNHDAMYWYRQDPGQGLRLIYYSQIVNDFQKGDIAEGYSVSREKKESFPLTVTSAQKNPTAFYLCASRVTGARMNEQFFGPGTRLTVL.

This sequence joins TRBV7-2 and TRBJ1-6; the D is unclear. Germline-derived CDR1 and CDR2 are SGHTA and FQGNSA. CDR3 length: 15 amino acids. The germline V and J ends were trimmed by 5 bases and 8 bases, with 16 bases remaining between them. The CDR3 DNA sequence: TGTGCCAGCAGCGAGGGTCCGGCCGCCGATTCACCCCTCCACTTT. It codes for CASSEGPAADSPLHF.

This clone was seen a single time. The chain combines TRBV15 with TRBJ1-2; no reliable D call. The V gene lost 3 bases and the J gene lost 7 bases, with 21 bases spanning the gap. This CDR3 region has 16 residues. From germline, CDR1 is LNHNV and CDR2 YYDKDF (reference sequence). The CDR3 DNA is TGTGCCACCAGCAGGGGTTCTGGAGCAGGACCTGTTGGCTACACCTTC. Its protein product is CATSRGSGAGPVGYTF.

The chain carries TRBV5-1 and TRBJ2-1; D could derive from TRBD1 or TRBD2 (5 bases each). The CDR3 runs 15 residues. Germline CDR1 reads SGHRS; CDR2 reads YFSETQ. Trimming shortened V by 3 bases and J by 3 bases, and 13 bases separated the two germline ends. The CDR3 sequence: CASSSTVGSYNEQFF. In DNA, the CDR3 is TGCGCCAGCAGCTCGACAGTGGGGAGCTACAATGAGCAGTTCTTC.

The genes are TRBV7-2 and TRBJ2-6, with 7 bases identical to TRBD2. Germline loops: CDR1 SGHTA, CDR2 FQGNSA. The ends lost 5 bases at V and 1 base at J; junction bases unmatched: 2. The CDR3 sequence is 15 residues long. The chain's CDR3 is CASSPGGSGANVLTF. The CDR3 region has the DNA TGTGCCAGCAGCCCGGGGGGATCTGGGGCCAACGTCCTGACTTTC.

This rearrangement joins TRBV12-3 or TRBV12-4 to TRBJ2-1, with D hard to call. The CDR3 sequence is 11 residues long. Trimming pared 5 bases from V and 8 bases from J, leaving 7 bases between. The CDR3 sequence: CASSPFYEQFF. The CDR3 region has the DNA TGTGCCAGCAGTCCATTCTATGAGCAGTTCTTC.

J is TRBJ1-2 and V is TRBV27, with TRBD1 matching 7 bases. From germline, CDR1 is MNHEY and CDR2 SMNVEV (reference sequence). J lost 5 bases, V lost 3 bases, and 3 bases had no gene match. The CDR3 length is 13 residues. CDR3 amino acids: CASSLQGVYGYTF. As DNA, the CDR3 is TGTGCCAGCAGTTTGCAGGGGGTATATGGCTACACCTTC.

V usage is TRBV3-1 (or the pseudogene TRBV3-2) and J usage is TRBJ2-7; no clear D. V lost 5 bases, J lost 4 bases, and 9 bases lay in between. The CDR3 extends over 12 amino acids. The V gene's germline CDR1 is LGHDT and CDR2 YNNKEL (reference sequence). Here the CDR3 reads CASSGPKYEQYF. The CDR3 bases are TGTGCCAGCAGCGGGCCTAAATACGAGCAGTACTTC.

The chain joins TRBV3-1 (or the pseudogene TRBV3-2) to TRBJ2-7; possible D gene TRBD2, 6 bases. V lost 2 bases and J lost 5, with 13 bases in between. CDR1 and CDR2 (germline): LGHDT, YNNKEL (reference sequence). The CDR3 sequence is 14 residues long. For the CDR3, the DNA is TGTGCCAGCAGCCAAACATCGGGGGAGGACGAGCAGTACTTC. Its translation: CASSQTSGEDEQYF.

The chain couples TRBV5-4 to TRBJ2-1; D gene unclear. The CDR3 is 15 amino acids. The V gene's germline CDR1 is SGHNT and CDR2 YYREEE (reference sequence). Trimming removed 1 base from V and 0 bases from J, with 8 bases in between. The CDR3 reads CASSLLRRSYNEQFF. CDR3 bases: TGTGCCAGCAGCTTGCTAAGACGCTCCTACAATGAGCAGTTCTTC.

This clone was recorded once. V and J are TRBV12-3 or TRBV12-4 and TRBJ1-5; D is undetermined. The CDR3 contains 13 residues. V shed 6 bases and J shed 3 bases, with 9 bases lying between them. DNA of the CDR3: TGTGCCAGCAGCTTTTACATCAATCAGCCCCAGCATTTT. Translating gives CASSFYINQPQHF.